This T cell receptor beta chain came from a study of blood T cells in healthy people across ages (dated by TCRdb to between 2014 and 2017). Study-wide context: In model experiments, template switching captured about one uniquely barcoded TCR beta cDNA molecule for every two T cells. To track age-related changes in TCR beta repertoire diversity, the study relied on deep sequencing normalized with unique cDNA molecular identifiers. Donors were grouped into four age groups: young (average about 15 years), middle-aged (under 40), aged (62) and long-lived (just over 80). Two additional independent replicas of 1 million unique cDNA reads from the same blood draw were analyzed for two donors (one aged 18 to 30 and one aged 80 or older).

Of note for this clonotype: This receptor's antigen is unknown. No base quality values were provided; no much bigger clone lies one nucleotide off.

Donors were under 40 systemically healthy Caucasian individuals from Russia aged roughly 6 to 90 years. Around 10 milliliters of peripheral blood were drawn from each donor into EDTA-treated Vacutainer tubes. Ficoll-Paque density-gradient centrifugation was used to isolate PBMCs, with at least 7 million per sample. Total RNA was extracted from PBMCs with Trizol reagent, with at least 5.5 micrograms obtained per sample. For every donor, an aliquot of PBMCs went through flow cytometry to measure the percentages of naive CD45RAhigh/CD27high T cells. The library was prepared using 5' RACE. The run used an Illumina HiSeq 2500. A second PCR of roughly 7 to 11 cycles was run with a J-beta primer mix and a sample-barcoded 5' primer. Each TCR beta cDNA molecule received a unique molecular identifier from a template-switch 5' adaptor carrying 12 random nucleotides. At least 2.5 million CDR3-containing paired-end reads were obtained from each sample. First-strand cDNA synthesis was performed from all RNA using the Mint cDNA synthesis kit, with priming by a TRBC-specific oligonucleotide. All cDNA was treated with uracil-DNA glycosylase and then went through a first 18-cycle PCR with the universal primers M1SS and BC2_uni_R. The paper's data handling went like this. For normalization, 1 million high-quality reads, each with a distinct molecular identifier, were randomly selected from each sample. Instead of being binned into consensus sequences, reads with shared molecular identifiers were discarded. MiTCR, run with a Q25 quality threshold and the strictest error-elimination algorithm, handled CDR3 identification, clonotype clustering and error correction. Lower-bound total TCR beta diversity was estimated with a nonparametric unseen species model using Euler transformation. TCRdb took the public reads, trimmed them with fastp at Q25, ran MiXCR for clone calling and kept in-frame beta chains. Entries that share a CDR3 protein sequence are merged under the most common genes and DNA. What appears here as the V and J calls and clone size reflects TCRdb's work, not the paper's. The sample table holds over 700,000 distinct CDR3 sequences, of which approximately 25% were seen once. The ten largest account for under 9.5% of the sample.

The CDR3 spans 13 residues, from the cysteine through the phenylalanine. The retained sequence is limited to the CDR3, 39 bases, with the frame set at the first base. V and J are truncated by 3 bases and 10 bases respectively, leaving an intervening sequence of 13 bases. Looking up the germline V gene yields CDR1 MDHEN and CDR2 SYDVKM. The paper's findings and limits, for the study overall: Observed TCR beta diversity per million T cells fell roughly linearly with age, and a significant reduction was already apparent by age around 40. The CMV infection status of donors was not known, potentially confounding age-related changes in expanded clonotypes. There was a strong correlation between observed TCR beta diversity and the percentage of naive T cells measured by flow cytometry. Compared with the aged group, the long-lived group had more naive CD4+ T cells, fewer expanded clones and increased TCR diversity, a pattern suggesting age selection. Because profiling used bulk unsorted PBMCs, naive and antigen-experienced compartments could not be compared conclusively. Estimates of total diversity based on one million sequenced T cells were regarded as lower bounds and as underestimates.

These same data were also listed under a study on T cells of mothers and their children. The second paper states: Donors were nine systemically healthy Caucasian individuals: three mothers and their six children. cDNA synthesis consumed the entire amount of extracted RNA, loaded at approximately 1.6 ug RNA in each 15 ul reaction. In the second PCR, the M1S primer introduced both the sample barcodes and 2-4 random nucleotides. Each mother yielded over 8.5 million TCR beta CDR3 reads and each child 2.5 million to 3 million reads. Thymic selection shapes the output of TCR recombination in a similar way in related and unrelated pairs, and inherited differences have a minor effect. Normalized repertoire overlap was always slightly but never significantly higher in related than unrelated mother-child pairs. With a sensitivity of about 100 clones per million clonotypes, no persistent microchimeric T cell clones were detected. In the study, deep NGS was used to compare the TCR beta repertoires of mothers and children, and features distinguishing related mother-child pairs from unrelated individuals were sought. On average, the children were approximately 11 +/- 4 years old, while the mothers were 40 +/- 4 years old. After adapter ligation with NEBNext reagents, the libraries were sequenced on Illumina HiSeq 2000 with 100+100 nt paired-end reads. Mother and child libraries were prepared a month apart and sequenced in separate runs to prevent cross-contamination. For each donor, somewhere between about 450,000 and 2,100,000 distinct TCR beta clonotypes were identified. Naive TCR beta clonotypes were estimated from low-frequency clonotypes matched to each donor's FACS-determined naive share, without sorting.

Sequenced material: blood. The sequence derives from a boy aged 10-17 years in good health. The chain is made from TRBV28 and TRBJ2-1; a confident D gene designation cannot be given. This receptor carries the CDR3 CASSLPETGEQFF. The nucleotide sequence is given as TGTGCCAGCAGTTTGCCGGAAACTGGCGAGCAGTTCTTC.